The rows below give T cell receptor beta chains drawn from one sample of a study of precursors of human CD4 cytotoxic T cells. TCRdb ran MiXCR on the reads and lists one entry per CDR3 protein. The data show about 410 distinct CDR3 sequences, 20% to 25% seen once. Sequencing was carried out using memory CD4+ T cells from blood (PBMCs). These receptors all stem from a human donor in good health. Both conserved end residues are part of each CDR3. The order of the fields is J gene, clone size, D gene, V gene, CDR3 protein, CDR3 DNA. A D gene is named only where the DNA matches it firmly. Clone size appears in some rows only: once, few, many, or a class for an expanded clone.

TRBJ1-4,large,.,TRBV5-1,CASSPQDVANEKLFF,TGCGCCAGCAGCCCCCAGGATGTGGCTAATGAAAAACTGTTTTTT
TRBJ2-5,.,.,TRBV5-1,CASSPTQETQYF,TGCGCCAGCAGCCCGACCCAAGAGACCCAGTACTTC
TRBJ2-7,large,.,TRBV12-3/TRBV12-4,CASSLSRNYEQYF,TGTGCCAGCAGTTTATCCCGAAACTACGAGCAGTACTTC
TRBJ2-1,large,.,TRBV7-2,CASSLVSGRDTYNEQFF,TGTGCCAGCAGCTTAGTGTCTGGGCGGGATACTTACAATGAGCAGTTCTTC
TRBJ2-5,large,.,TRBV9,CASSVGGTQYF,TGTGCCAGCAGCGTAGGGGGGACCCAGTACTTC
TRBJ2-2,large,.,TRBV5-1,CASTNQGRNTGELFF,TGCGCCAGCACCAATCAGGGGCGAAACACCGGGGAGCTGTTTTTT